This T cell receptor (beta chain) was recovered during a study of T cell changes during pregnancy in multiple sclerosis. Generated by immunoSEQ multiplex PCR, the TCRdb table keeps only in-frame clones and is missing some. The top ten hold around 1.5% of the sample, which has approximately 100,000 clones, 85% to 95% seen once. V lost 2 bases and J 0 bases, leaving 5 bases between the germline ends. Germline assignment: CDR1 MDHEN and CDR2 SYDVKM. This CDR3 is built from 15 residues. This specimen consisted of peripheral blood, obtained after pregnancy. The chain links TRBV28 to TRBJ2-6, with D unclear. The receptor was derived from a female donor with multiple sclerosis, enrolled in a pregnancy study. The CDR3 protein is CASSLSVSGANVLTF. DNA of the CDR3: TGTGCCAGCAGTTTAAGCGTCTCTGGGGCCAACGTCCTGACTTTC.